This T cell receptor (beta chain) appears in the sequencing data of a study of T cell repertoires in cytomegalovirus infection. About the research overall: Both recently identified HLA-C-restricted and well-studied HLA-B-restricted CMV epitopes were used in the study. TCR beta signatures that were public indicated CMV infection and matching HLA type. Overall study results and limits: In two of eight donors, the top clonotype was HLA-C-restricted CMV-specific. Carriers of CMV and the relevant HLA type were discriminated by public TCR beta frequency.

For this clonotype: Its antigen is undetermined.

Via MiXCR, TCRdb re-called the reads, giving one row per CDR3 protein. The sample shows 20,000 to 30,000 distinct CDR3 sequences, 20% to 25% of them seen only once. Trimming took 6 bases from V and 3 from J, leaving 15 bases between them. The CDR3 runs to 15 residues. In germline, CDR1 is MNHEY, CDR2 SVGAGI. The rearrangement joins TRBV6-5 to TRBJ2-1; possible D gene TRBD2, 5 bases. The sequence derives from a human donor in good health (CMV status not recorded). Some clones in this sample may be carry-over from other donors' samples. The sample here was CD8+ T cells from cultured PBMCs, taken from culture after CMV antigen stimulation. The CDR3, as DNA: TGTGCCAGCAGGGACGGACGGGGATTCTACAATGAGCAGTTCTTC. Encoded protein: CASRDGRGFYNEQFF.